Listed here are 18 T cell receptor beta chains from one sample, sequenced in a study of OX40 agonist ivuxolimab in advanced cancers. The repertoire was sequenced with immunoSEQ multiplex PCR; TCRdb's copy has only in-frame clones and lacks some. The sample holds approximately 82,000 clones; approximately 88% are singletons and the top ten take less than 12%. Sequenced material: CD4+ or CD8+ T cells sorted from blood, taken in a trial of the OX40 agonist ivuxolimab. These receptors originate from an adult with an advanced solid tumor such as melanoma, head and neck, liver or kidney cancer.

This chain uses TRBV19 with TRBJ1-5; tentatively, D is TRBD1 (5 bases). The germline V gene encodes CDR1 LNHDA and CDR2 SQIVND (reference sequence). This CDR3 region has 16 residues. V was pared by 3 bases and J by 3 bases, with 15 bases between. As DNA, the CDR3 is TGTGCCAGTAGTATGGGGTTGGGAGGGGCCAATCAGCCCCAGCATTTT. This gives the protein CASSMGLGGANQPQHF. The complete variable domain, with remaining parts taken from reference TRBV19 and TRBJ1-5, reads DGGITQSPKYLFRKEGQNVTLSCEQNLNHDAMYWYRQDPGQGLRLIYYSQIVNDFQKGDIAEGYSVSREKKESFPLTVTSAQKNPTAFYLCASSMGLGGANQPQHFGDGTRLSIL.

The count of this clone is one. The chain recombines TRBV10-2 with TRBJ2-3; 8 bases agree with TRBD2. Losses at the gene ends were 7 bases for V and 0 bases for J; bases not matched to a gene: 6. The CDR3 is made up of 15 amino acids. CDR1 is WSHSY, CDR2 SAAADI, per germline. The CDR3 protein is CASKWAGGSTDTQYF. For the CDR3, the DNA is TGCGCCAGCAAGTGGGCGGGGGGAAGCACAGATACGCAGTATTTT.

This clone turned up a few times. This rearrangement joins TRBV4-1 to TRBJ1-6; possibly TRBD1 for D (6 bases). The CDR3 is made up of 18 amino acids. CDR1 and CDR2 from the germline V gene are MGHRA and YSYEKL. V shed 4 bases and J shed 2 bases, with 18 bases lying between them. The CDR3 region is CASSPGTLGLPYNSPLHF. The CDR3 DNA is TGCGCCAGCAGCCCCGGGACACTTGGGCTTCCCTATAATTCACCCCTCCACTTT.

This clone was seen only once. The chain has TRBV10-3 and TRBJ2-3; 7 nucleotides agree with TRBD2. CDR3 size: 17 residues. Germline CDR1 is ENHRY and CDR2 is SYGVKD. The junction had 16 bases not matched to a gene; V was cut back by 7 bases and J by 3 bases. CDR3 sequence: CAINNGPSGSRTDTQYF. CDR3 DNA: TGTGCCATCAACAACGGGCCTAGCGGTAGTCGGACAGATACGCAGTATTTT.

This clone showed up just once. The genes are TRBV27 and TRBJ2-7, with D maybe TRBD1 (6 bases). Trimming pared 5 bases from V and 3 bases from J, leaving 14 bases between. The CDR3 runs to 14 residues. The V gene's germline CDR1 is MNHEY and CDR2 SMNVEV (reference sequence). The CDR3 region has the DNA TGTGCCAGCAGTATACTCGGACAGAGCTACGAGCAGTACTTC. Amino acid sequence: CASSILGQSYEQYF.

V is TRBV7-9 and J is TRBJ1-2; the D gene is possibly TRBD1 (6 bases). The CDR3 consists of 13 residues. The ends were cut back, 5 bases at V and 7 bases at J, with 14 bases in the middle. Per the germline V gene, CDR1 is SEHNR and CDR2 is FQNEAQ (reference sequence). CDR3: CASSRTAYFGYTF. The CDR3 region has the DNA TGTGCCAGCAGCAGGACAGCCTACTTTGGCTACACCTTC.

CDR3 nucleotides: TGTGCCAGCAGCTTGGGACAGGGCGGACAGCCCCAGCATTTT. Protein product: CASSLGQGGQPQHF. This chain uses TRBV5-6 with TRBJ1-5; TRBD1 aligns across 7 bases. Germline CDR1 reads SGHDT; CDR2 reads YYEEEE. The CDR3 totals 14 residues. The junction had 4 bases not matched to a gene; V was cut back by 0 bases and J by 7 bases.

This sequence joins TRBV18 and TRBJ2-7; weak D call: TRBD1 (5 bases). Trimming pared 3 bases from V and 1 base from J, leaving 13 bases between. The CDR3 length is 15 residues. The V gene's germline CDR1 is KGHSH and CDR2 LQKENI. The CDR3 sequence is CASSPYAGISYEQYF. The CDR3 DNA sequence: TGTGCCAGCTCACCGTACGCAGGGATTTCCTACGAGCAGTACTTC.

The chain employs TRBV28 and TRBJ1-3; D is perhaps TRBD1 (6 bases). V lost 3 bases, J lost 4 bases, and 10 bases lay in between. The CDR3 length is 14 residues. Germline lookup yields CDR1 MDHEN and CDR2 SYDVKM. The CDR3 nucleotides are TGTGCCAGCAGTTTCCAGGGGTTCGGAAACACCATATATTTT. Protein sequence: CASSFQGFGNTIYF. The full variable domain, with the rest looked up from reference TRBV28 and TRBJ1-3, is DVKVTQSSRYLVKRTGEKVFLECVQDMDHENMFWYRQDPGLGLRLIYFSYDVKMKEKGDIPEGYSVSREKKERFSLILESASTNQTSMYLCASSFQGFGNTIYFGEGSWLTVV.

The chain joins TRBV2 to TRBJ2-5; 9 bases are shared with TRBD1. Germline CDR1 reads SNHLY; CDR2 reads FYNNEI. The CDR3 consists of 14 residues. The V gene end was trimmed by 7 bases and the J gene end by 2 bases; junction bases not matched to a gene: 5. CDR3 bases: TGTGCCAGCAAGACCGGGACAGGGCAAGAGACCCAGTACTTC. Amino acid sequence: CASKTGTGQETQYF.

The chain combines TRBV2 with TRBJ2-1, with TRBD1 identical over 7 bases. Looked up from germline, CDR1 is SNHLY and CDR2 is FYNNEI. The V segment lost 6 bases and the J segment 0 bases; nucleotides outside the gene matches: 8. This CDR3 has 16 residues. The CDR3 spells CASSADRPPSYNEQFF. CDR3 bases: TGTGCCAGCAGCGCGGACAGGCCACCCTCCTACAATGAGCAGTTCTTC. Combining the CDR3 with reference TRBV2 and TRBJ2-1 gives the whole variable domain EPEVTQTPSHQVTQMGQEVILRCVPISNHLYFYWYRQILGQKVEFLVSFYNNEISEKSEIFDDQFSVERPDGSNFTLKIRSTKLEDSAMYFCASSADRPPSYNEQFFGPGTRLTVL.

This clone has a handful of counts. The chain recombines TRBV9 with TRBJ1-2; D call uncertain. Trimming removed 0 bases at V and 3 bases at J, with 12 bases between. Germline V gives CDR1 SGDLS, CDR2 YYNGEE. The CDR3 has 15 amino acids. CDR3 bases: TGTGCCAGCAGCGTAGGGTCCAGGTTGGACTATGGCTACACCTTC. Amino acid sequence: CASSVGSRLDYGYTF.

This chain connects TRBV7-9 to TRBJ1-4, with D uncertain. The CDR3 contains 15 residues. Trimming left V 5 bases short and J 0 bases short, with 10 bases between. CDR1 and CDR2 from the germline V gene are SEHNR and FQNEAQ (reference sequence). The CDR3 sequence is CASSVGQTTNEKLFF. CDR3 nucleotide sequence: TGTGCCAGCAGCGTAGGTCAAACAACTAATGAAAAACTGTTTTTT.

The chain links TRBV15 to TRBJ2-3, with a possible D match to TRBD2 (6 bases). Germline V gives CDR1 LNHNV, CDR2 YYDKDF (reference sequence). This CDR3 spans 17 amino acids. V lost 0 bases and J lost 2, with 15 bases in between. The CDR3 here is CATSREGLPPSTDTQYF. The CDR3 nucleotides read TGTGCCACCAGCAGAGAGGGACTCCCACCCTCCACAGATACGCAGTATTTT.

With respect to this clone: This sample includes further DNA sequences coding for the same CDR3. J is TRBJ2-3 and V is TRBV7-2, with D maybe TRBD2 (6 bases). The CDR3 has 14 residues. Germline V gene sequence: CDR1 SGHTA, CDR2 FQGNSA. The V end was cut by 5 bases, the J end by 7 bases, with 16 bases between. This CDR3 is CASSQLATHYTQYF. CDR3 DNA: TGTGCCAGCAGCCAGCTAGCGACACATTATACGCAGTATTTT.

The CDR3 protein is CASRPRGSGANVLTF. CDR3 bases: TGTGCCAGCAGGCCCAGGGGGTCTGGGGCCAACGTCCTGACTTTC. V usage is TRBV6-5 and J usage is TRBJ2-6, with TRBD1 matching 7 bases. The CDR3 runs to 15 residues. After removal of 6 bases from V and 1 base from J, the junction contained 3 bases not matched to a gene. The germline V gene has CDR1 MNHEY and CDR2 SVGAGI.

The chain links TRBV5-1 to TRBJ1-6; tentative D call: TRBD1 (6 bases). V shed 3 bases and J shed 8 bases, with 15 bases lying between them. Germline V gene lookup returns CDR1 SGHRS and CDR2 YFSETQ. The CDR3 is made up of 15 amino acids. CDR3 DNA sequence: TGCGCCAGCAGCTCCACAGGGTTCGTTGATTCACCCCTCCACTTT. This translates into CASSSTGFVDSPLHF.

The V and J genes are TRBV5-1 and TRBJ1-2; 8 bases fit TRBD1. The CDR3 has 14 residues. V lost 0 bases to trimming and J lost 12 bases; unmatched junction nucleotides: 10. Per the germline V gene, CDR1 is SGHRS and CDR2 is YFSETQ. The CDR3 loop is CASSLGPGGRRNTF. The CDR3 coding sequence is TGCGCCAGCAGCTTGGGCCCAGGGGGCCGAAGAAACACCTTC.